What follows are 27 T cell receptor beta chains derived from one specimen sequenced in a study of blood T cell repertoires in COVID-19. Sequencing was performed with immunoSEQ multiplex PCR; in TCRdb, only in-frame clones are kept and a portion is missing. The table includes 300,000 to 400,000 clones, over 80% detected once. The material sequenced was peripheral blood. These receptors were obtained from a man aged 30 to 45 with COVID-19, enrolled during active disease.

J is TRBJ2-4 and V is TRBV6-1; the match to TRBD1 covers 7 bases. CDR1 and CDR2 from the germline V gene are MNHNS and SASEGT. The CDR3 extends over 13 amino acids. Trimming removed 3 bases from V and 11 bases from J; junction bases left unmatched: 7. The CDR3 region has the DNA TGTGCCAGCAGTGAGGACAGGTTCTCAGTTCAGTACTTC. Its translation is CASSEDRFSVQYF.

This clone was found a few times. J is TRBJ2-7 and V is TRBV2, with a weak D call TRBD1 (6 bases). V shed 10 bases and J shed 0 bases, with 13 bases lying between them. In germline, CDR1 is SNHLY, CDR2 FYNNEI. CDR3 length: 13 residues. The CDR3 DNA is TGTGCCACCCTCCGGGACAACTCCTACGAGCAGTACTTC. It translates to CATLRDNSYEQYF.

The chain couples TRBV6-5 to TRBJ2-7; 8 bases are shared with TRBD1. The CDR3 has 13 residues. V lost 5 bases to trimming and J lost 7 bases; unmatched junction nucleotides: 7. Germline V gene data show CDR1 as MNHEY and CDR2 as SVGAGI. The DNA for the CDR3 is TGTGCCAGCAGTAGGACAGGGTCCTGGGAGCAGTACTTC. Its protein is CASSRTGSWEQYF.

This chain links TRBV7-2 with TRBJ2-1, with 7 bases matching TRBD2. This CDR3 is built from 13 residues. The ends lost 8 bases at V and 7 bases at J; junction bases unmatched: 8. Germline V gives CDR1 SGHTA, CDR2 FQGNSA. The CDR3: CASRGEGQNEQFF. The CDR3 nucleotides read TGTGCCAGCCGCGGGGAGGGCCAAAATGAGCAGTTCTTC.

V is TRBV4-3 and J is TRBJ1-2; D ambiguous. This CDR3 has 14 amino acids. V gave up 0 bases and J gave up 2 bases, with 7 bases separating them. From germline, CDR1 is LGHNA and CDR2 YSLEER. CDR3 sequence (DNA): TGCGCCAGCAGCCAAGAAGGCAGGAACTATGGCTACACCTTC. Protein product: CASSQEGRNYGYTF.

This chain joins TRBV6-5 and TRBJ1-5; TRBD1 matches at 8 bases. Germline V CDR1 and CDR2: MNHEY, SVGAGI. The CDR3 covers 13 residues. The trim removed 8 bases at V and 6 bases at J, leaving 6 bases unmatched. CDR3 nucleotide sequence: TGTGCCAGCTGCCAGGGGGCTAGTCAGCCCCAGCATTTT. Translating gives CASCQGASQPQHF.

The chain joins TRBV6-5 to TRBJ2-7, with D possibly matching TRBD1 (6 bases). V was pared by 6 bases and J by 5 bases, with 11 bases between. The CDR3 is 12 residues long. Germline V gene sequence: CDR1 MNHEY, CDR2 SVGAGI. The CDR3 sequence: CASRQGLDEQYF. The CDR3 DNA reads TGTGCCAGCAGACAGGGTTTGGACGAGCAGTACTTC.

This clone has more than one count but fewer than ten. The DNA for the CDR3 is TGTGCCAGCAGCCCCCGCAGGATGCTGTCTTCACCCCTCCACTTT. Amino acids: CASSPRRMLSSPLHF. The V call is TRBV5-6, the J call TRBJ1-6; no clear D. CDR1 is SGHDT and CDR2 is YYEEEE in the germline V gene. Trimming took 4 bases from V and 9 from J, leaving 17 bases between them. This CDR3 spans 15 amino acids.

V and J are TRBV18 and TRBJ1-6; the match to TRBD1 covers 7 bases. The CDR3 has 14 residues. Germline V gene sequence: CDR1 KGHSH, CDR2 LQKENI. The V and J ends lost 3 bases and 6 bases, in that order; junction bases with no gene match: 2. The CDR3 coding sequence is TGTGCCAGCTCACCCTCAGGGGGTAATTCACCCCTCCACTTT. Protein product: CASSPSGGNSPLHF.

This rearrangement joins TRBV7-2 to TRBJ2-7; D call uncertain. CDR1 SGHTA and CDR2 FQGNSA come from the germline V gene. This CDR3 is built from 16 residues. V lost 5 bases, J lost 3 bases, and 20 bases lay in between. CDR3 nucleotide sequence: TGTGCCAGCAGCGTCGGCCCCCAGGTGGAAGTCTACGAGCAGTACTTC. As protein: CASSVGPQVEVYEQYF.

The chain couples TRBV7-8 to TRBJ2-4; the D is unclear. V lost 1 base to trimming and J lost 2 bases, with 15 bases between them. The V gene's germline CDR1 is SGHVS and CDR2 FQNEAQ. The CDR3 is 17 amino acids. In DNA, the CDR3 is TGTGCCAGCAGCTTAGATCTACAGAGCCTGCCCAAAAACATTCAGTACTTC. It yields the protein CASSLDLQSLPKNIQYF.

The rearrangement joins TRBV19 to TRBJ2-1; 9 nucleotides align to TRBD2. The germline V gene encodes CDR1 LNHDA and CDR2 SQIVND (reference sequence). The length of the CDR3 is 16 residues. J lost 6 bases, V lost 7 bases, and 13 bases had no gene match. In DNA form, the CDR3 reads TGTGCCAGTACACATGGAGGCGGGACTAGCATCAATGAGCAGTTCTTC. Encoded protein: CASTHGGGTSINEQFF.

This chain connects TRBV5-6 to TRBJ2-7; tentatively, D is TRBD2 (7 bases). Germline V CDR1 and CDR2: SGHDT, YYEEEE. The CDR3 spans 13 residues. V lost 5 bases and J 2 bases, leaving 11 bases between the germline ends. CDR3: CASRPRGPYEQYF. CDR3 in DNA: TGTGCCAGCAGACCGCGGGGGCCCTACGAGCAGTACTTC. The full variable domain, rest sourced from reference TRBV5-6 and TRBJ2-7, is DAGVTQSPTHLIKTRGQQVTLRCSPKSGHDTVSWYQQALGQGPQFIFQYYEEEERQRGNFPDRFSGHQFPNYSSELNVNALLLGDSALYLCASRPRGPYEQYFGPGTRLTVT.

Here the CDR3 DNA reads TGCGCCAGCAGCCAAGATAGCGGAATGAACACTGAAGCTTTCTTT. Protein product: CASSQDSGMNTEAFF. This sequence joins TRBV4-3 and TRBJ1-1, with unresolved D. The CDR3 covers 15 residues. Germline CDR1 and CDR2: LGHNA and YSLEER. V was clipped by 0 bases and J by 0 bases, with 8 bases between them.

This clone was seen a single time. The CDR3 sequence is CASSLRGAGETQYF. The CDR3 coding sequence is TGTGCCAGTAGCCTGCGGGGGGCAGGGGAGACCCAGTACTTC. The chain uses TRBV19 and TRBJ2-5; TRBD2 aligns across 8 bases. The germline CDR1 and CDR2 sequences are LNHDA and SQIVND (reference sequence). Germline trimming cut 6 bases from V and 5 bases from J; bases unmatched to any gene: 8. The CDR3 length is 14 residues. Full variable domain (outside the CDR3, taken from reference TRBV19 and TRBJ2-5): DGGITQSPKYLFRKEGQNVTLSCEQNLNHDAMYWYRQDPGQGLRLIYYSQIVNDFQKGDIAEGYSVSREKKESFPLTVTSAQKNPTAFYLCASSLRGAGETQYFGPGTRLLVL.

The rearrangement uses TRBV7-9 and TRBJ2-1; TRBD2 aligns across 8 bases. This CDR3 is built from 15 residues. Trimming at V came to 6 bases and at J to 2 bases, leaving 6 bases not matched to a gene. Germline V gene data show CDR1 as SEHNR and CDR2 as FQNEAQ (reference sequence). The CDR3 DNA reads TGTGCCAGCAGTCGTAGCGGGAAAACCTACAATGAGCAGTTCTTC. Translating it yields CASSRSGKTYNEQFF. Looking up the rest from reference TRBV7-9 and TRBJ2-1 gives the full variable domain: DTGVSQNPRHKITKRGQNVTFRCDPISEHNRLYWYRQTLGQGPEFLTYFQNEAQLEKSRLLSDRFSAERPKGSFSTLEIQRTEQGDSAMYLCASSRSGKTYNEQFFGPGTRLTVL.

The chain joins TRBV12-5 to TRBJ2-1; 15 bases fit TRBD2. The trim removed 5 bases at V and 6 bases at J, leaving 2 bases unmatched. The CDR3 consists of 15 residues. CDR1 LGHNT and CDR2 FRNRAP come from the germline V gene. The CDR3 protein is CASGGGLAGGNEQFF. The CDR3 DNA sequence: TGTGCTAGTGGTGGGGGACTAGCGGGAGGCAATGAGCAGTTCTTC.

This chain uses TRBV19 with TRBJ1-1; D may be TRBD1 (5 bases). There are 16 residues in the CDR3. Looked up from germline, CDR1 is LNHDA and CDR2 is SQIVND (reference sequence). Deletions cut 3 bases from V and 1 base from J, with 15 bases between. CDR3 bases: TGTGCCAGTAGTATGTCCCCAGGGCAGGGGAACACTGAAGCTTTCTTT. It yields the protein CASSMSPGQGNTEAFF.

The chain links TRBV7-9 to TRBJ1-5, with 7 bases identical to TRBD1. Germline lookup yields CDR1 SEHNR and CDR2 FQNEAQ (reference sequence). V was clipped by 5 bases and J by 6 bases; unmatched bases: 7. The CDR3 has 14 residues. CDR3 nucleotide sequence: TGTGCCAGCAGCCGCCAGGGGGATGGTCAGCCCCAGCATTTT. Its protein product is CASSRQGDGQPQHF.

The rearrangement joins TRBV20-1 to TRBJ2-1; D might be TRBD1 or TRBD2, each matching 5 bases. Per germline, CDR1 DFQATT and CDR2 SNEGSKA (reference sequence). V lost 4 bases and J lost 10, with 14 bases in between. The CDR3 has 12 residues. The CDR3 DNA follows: TGCAGTGCTACTGAGGGCGCAGGGGAGCAGTTCTTC. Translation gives CSATEGAGEQFF.

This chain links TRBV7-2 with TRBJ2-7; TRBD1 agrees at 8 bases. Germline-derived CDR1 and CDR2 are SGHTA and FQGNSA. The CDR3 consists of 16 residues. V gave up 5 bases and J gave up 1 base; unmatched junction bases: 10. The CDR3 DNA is TGTGCCAGCAGCAAGACGACAGGGGTTGCGTCCTACGAGCAGTACTTC. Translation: CASSKTTGVASYEQYF.

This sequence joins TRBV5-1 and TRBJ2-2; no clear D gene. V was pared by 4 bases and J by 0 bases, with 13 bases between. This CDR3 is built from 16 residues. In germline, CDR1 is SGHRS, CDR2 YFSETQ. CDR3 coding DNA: TGCGCCAGCAGCCCCCAGTCTTCCACGAACACCGGGGAGCTGTTTTTT. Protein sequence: CASSPQSSTNTGELFF.

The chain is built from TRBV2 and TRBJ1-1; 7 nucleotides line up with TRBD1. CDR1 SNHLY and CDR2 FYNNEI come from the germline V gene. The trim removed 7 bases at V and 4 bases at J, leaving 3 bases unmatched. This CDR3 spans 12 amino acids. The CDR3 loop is CASTGDSTEAFF. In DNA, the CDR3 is TGTGCCAGCACCGGGGACAGCACTGAAGCTTTCTTT.

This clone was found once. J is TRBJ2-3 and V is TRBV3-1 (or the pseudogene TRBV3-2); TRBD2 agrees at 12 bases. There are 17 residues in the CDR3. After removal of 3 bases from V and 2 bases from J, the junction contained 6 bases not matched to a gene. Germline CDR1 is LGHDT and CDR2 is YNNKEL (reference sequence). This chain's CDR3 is CASSHSGLAGITDTQYF. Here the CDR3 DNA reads TGTGCCAGCAGCCATTCAGGACTAGCGGGGATCACAGATACGCAGTATTTT.

The CDR3 region is CSAQPGWRGEDGYTF. The CDR3 coding sequence is TGCAGCGCCCAACCGGGATGGAGGGGAGAGGATGGCTACACCTTC. This chain links TRBV29-1 with TRBJ1-2, with D maybe TRBD1 (5 bases). Germline-derived CDR1 and CDR2 are SQVTM and ANQGSEA. The V gene lost 7 bases and the J gene lost 6 bases, with 24 bases spanning the gap. The CDR3 is made up of 15 amino acids.

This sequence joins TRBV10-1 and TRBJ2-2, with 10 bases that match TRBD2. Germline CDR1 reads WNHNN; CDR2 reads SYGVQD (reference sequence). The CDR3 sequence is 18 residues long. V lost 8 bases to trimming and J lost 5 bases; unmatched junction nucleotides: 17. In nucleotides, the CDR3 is TGCGCCAGCCCGGAGAGGGACATTTCTAGCGGGAGAACCGGGGAGCTGTTTTTT. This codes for CASPERDISSGRTGELFF.

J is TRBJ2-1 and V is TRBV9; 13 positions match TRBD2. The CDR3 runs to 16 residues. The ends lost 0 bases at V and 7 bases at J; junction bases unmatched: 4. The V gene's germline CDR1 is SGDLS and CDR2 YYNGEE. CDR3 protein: CASSVGGTSGMNEQFF. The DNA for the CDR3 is TGTGCCAGCAGCGTAGGGGGGACTAGCGGGATGAATGAGCAGTTCTTC.